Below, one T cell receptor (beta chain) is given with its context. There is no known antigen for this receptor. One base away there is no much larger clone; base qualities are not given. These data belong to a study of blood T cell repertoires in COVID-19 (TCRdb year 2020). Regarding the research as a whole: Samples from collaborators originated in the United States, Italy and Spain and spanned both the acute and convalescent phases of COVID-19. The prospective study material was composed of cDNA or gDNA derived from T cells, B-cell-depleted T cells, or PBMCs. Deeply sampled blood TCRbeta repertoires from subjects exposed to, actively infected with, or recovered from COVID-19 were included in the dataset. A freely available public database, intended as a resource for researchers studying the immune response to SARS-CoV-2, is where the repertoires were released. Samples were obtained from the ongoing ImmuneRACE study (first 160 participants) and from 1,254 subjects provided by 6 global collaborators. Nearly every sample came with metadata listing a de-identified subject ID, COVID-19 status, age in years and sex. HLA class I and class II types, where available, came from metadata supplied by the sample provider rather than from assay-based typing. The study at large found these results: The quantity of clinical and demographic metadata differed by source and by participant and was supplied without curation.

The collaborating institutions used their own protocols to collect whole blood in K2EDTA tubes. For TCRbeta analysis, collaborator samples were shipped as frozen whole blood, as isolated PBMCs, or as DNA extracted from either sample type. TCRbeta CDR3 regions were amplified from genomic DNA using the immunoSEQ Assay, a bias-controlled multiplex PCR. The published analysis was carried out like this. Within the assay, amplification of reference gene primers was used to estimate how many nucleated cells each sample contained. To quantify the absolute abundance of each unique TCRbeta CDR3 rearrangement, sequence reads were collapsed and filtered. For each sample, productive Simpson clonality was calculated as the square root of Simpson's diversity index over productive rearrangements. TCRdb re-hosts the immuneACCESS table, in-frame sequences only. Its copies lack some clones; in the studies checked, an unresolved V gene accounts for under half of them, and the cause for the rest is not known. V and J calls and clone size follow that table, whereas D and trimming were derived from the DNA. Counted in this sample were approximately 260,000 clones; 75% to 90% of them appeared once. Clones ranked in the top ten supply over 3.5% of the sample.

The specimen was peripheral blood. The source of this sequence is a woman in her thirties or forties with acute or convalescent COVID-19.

The nucleotide sequence reads as follows: TGCGCCAGCAGCTCGAATCCTAATGACCCGGGACTAGTAGATACGCAGTATTTT. This encodes CASSSNPNDPGLVDTQYF. The chain employs TRBV4-1 and TRBJ2-3; 8 central nucleotides agree with TRBD2. Germline trimming: 5 bases from V, 5 bases from J; junction bases outside gene matches: 18. The CDR3 covers 18 residues, taking in both the cysteine and the phenylalanine. The read is trimmed to its CDR3 DNA, 54 bases read in frame from base 1. CDR1 and CDR2 were assigned from the germline V gene as MGHRA and YSYEKL.